This T cell receptor beta chain was identified during a study of cytomegalovirus exposure and HLA in healthy donors. PCR used 60 Vbeta primers and 13 Jbeta primers. Clones were read by immunoSEQ multiplex PCR, and TCRdb kept only the in-frame ones, dropping some. The sample yields more than 65,000 clones, about 79% seen once. Germline CDR1 and CDR2: MGHRA and YSYEKL. The CDR3 runs 16 residues. The V and J ends lost 0 bases and 10 bases respectively, with 18 bases between them. Broader study findings: Later analysis suggested links between common viral pathogens and several top significant clusters.

Turning to this clone: Its specificity is unknown.

The receptor was isolated from a man aged 18 to 29 in good health and CMV-seropositive. This chain joins TRBV4-1 and TRBJ1-4; D gene unclear. Sample: PBMCs. CDR3 in amino acids: CASSQDRREARGKLFF. The CDR3 region has the DNA TGCGCCAGCAGCCAAGATAGGAGGGAGGCCCGGGGAAAACTGTTTTTT.